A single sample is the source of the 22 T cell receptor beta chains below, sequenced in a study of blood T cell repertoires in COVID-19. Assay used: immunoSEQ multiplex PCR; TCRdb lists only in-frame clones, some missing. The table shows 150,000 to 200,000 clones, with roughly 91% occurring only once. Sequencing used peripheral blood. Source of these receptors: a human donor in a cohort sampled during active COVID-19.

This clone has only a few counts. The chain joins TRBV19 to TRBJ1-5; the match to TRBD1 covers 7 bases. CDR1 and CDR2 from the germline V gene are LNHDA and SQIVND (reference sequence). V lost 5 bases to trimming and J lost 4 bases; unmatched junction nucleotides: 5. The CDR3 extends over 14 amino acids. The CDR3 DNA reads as TGTGCCAGTAGTCTCTCAGGGGGTAATCAGCCCCAGCATTTT. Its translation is CASSLSGGNQPQHF.

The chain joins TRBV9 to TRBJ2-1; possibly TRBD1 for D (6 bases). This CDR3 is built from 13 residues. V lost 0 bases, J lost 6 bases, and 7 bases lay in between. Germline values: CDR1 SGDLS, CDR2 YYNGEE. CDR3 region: CASSVDRANEQFF. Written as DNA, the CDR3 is TGTGCCAGCAGCGTAGACAGGGCCAATGAGCAGTTCTTC.

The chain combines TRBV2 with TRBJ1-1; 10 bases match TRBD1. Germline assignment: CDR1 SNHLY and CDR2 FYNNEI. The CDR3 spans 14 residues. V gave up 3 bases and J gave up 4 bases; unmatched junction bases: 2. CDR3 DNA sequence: TGTGCCAGCAGTGACCGGGACAGGGGCACTGAAGCTTTCTTT. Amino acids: CASSDRDRGTEAFF.

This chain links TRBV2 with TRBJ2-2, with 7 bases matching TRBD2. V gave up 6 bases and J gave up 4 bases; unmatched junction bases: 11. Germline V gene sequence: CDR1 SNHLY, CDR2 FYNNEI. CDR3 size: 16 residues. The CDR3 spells CASRALAGGGTGELFF. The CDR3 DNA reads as TGTGCCAGCAGAGCCTTGGCGGGCGGGGGCACCGGGGAGCTGTTTTTT.

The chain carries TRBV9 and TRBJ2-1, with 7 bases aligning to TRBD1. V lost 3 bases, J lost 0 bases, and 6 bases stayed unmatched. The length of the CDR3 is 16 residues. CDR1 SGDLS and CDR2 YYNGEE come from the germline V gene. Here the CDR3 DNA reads TGTGCCAGCAGCGCGGGACAGCGGAGCTCCTACAATGAGCAGTTCTTC. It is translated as CASSAGQRSSYNEQFF. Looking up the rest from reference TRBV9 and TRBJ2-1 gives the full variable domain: DSGVTQTPKHLITATGQRVTLRCSPRSGDLSVYWYQQSLDQGLQFLIQYYNGEERAKGNILERFSAQQFPDLHSELNLSSLELGDSALYFCASSAGQRSSYNEQFFGPGTRLTVL.

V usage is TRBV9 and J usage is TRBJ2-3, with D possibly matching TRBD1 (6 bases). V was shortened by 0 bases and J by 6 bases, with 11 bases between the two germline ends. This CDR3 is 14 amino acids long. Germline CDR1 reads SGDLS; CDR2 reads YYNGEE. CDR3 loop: CASSVGGQGDTQYF. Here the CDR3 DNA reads TGTGCCAGCAGCGTAGGGGGACAAGGGGATACGCAGTATTTT. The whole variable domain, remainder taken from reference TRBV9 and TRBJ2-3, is DSGVTQTPKHLITATGQRVTLRCSPRSGDLSVYWYQQSLDQGLQFLIQYYNGEERAKGNILERFSAQQFPDLHSELNLSSLELGDSALYFCASSVGGQGDTQYFGPGTRLTVL.

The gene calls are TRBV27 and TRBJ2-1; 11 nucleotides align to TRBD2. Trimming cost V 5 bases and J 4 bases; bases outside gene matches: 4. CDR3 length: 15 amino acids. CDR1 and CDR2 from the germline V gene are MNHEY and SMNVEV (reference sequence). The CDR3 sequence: CASSLLAGAYNEQFF. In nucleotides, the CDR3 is TGTGCCAGCAGTCTACTAGCGGGGGCTTACAATGAGCAGTTCTTC.

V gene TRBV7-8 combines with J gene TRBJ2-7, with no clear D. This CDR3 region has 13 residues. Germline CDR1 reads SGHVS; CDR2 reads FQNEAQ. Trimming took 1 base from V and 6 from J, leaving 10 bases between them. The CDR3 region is CASSLGHPSEQYF. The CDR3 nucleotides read TGTGCCAGCAGCTTAGGGCATCCCTCCGAGCAGTACTTC.

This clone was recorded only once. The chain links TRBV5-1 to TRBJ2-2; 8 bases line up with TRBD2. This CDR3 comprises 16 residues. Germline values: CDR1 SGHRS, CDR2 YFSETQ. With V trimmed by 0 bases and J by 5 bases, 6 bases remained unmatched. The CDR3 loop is CASSLEAGAETGELFF. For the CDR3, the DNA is TGCGCCAGCAGCTTGGAAGCGGGGGCGGAAACCGGGGAGCTGTTTTTT.

CDR3: CASSPNFSPINSPLHF. As DNA, the CDR3 is TGCGCCAGCAGCCCTAACTTCTCGCCTATAAATTCACCCCTCCACTTT. The V call is TRBV5-1, the J call TRBJ1-6; D gene uncertain. Between the trimmed V and J ends, which lost 4 bases and 7 bases, there was a span of 18 bases. Germline V CDR1 and CDR2: SGHRS, YFSETQ. The CDR3 sequence is 16 residues long.

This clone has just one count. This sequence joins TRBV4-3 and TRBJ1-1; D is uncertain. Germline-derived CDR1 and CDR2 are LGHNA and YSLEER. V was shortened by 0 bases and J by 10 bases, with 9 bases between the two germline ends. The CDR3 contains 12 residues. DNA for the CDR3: TGCGCCAGCAGCCAAGATAGCCGTAGAGCTTTCTTT. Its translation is CASSQDSRRAFF.

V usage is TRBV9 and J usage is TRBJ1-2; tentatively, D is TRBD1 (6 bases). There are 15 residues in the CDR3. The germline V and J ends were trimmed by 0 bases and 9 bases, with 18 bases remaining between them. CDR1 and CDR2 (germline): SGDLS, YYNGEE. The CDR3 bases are TGTGCCAGCAGCGTAGGGGTGGCGGGGGCAATTAGCTACACCTTC. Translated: CASSVGVAGAISYTF.

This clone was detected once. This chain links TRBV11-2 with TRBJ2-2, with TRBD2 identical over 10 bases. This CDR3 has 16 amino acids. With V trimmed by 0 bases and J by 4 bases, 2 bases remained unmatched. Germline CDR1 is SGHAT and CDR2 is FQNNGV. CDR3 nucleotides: TGTGCCAGCAGCTTAGAAGCGGGGGGGCTCACCGGGGAGCTGTTTTTT. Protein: CASSLEAGGLTGELFF.

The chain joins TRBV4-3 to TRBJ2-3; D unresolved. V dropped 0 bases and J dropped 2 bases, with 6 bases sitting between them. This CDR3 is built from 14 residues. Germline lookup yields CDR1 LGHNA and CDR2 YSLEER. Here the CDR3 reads CASSQEGITDTQYF. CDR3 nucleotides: TGCGCCAGCAGCCAAGAGGGCATCACAGATACGCAGTATTTT.

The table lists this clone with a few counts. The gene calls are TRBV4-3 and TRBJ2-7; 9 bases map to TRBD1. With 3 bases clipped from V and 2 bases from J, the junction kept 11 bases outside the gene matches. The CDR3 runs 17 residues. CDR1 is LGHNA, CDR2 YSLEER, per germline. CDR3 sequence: CASSQALGQGHPYEQYF. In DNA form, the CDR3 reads TGCGCCAGCAGCCAGGCCCTAGGACAGGGGCACCCCTACGAGCAGTACTTC.

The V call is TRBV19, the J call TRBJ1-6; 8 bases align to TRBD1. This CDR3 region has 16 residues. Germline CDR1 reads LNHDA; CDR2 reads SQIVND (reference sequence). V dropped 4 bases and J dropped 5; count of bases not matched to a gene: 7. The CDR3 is CASSRDRPSDNSPLHF. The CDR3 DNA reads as TGTGCCAGTAGTAGGGACAGGCCCTCGGATAATTCACCCCTCCACTTT.

Here the CDR3 DNA reads TGCGCCAGCAGCCAAGATCGAGCGGGAGCAGTCCTCTACGAGCAGTACTTC. Its translation is CASSQDRAGAVLYEQYF. The genes are TRBV4-3 and TRBJ2-7; 8 positions agree with TRBD2. The V and J ends lost 0 bases and 3 bases, in that order; junction bases with no gene match: 10. Looked up from germline, CDR1 is LGHNA and CDR2 is YSLEER. The CDR3 runs 17 residues.

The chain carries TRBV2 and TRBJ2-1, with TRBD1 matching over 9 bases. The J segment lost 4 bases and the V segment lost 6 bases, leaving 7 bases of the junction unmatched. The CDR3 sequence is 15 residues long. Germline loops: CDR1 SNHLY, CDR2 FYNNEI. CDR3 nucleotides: TGTGCCAGCAGCGCCCGACAGGGGGTATACAATGAGCAGTTCTTC. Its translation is CASSARQGVYNEQFF.

CDR3 sequence (DNA): TGTGCCAGCAGCTTAGGGGGGGTCGGCGGCTACACCTTC. Translating gives CASSLGGVGGYTF. The J gene is TRBJ1-2, the V gene TRBV5-5; the D gene is possibly TRBD1 (6 bases). V dropped 2 bases and J dropped 8 bases, with 13 bases sitting between them. The V gene's germline CDR1 is SGHKS and CDR2 YYEKEE (reference sequence). The CDR3 is made up of 13 amino acids.

The DNA of the CDR3 is TGTGCCAGCAGCTACGGACTAGCGGGGGGGGCAGAGACCCAGTACTTC. Translation gives CASSYGLAGGAETQYF. The chain uses TRBV3-1 (or the pseudogene TRBV3-2) and TRBJ2-5, with 15 nucleotides matching TRBD2. This CDR3 contains 16 residues. The germline V gene has CDR1 LGHDT and CDR2 YNNKEL (reference sequence). The ends lost 5 bases at V and 4 bases at J; junction bases unmatched: 5.

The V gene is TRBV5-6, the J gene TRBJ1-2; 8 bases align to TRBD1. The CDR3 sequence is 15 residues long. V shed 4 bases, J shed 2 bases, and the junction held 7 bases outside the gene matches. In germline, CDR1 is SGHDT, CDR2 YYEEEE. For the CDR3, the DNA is TGTGCCAGCAGCGCGACGGGACAGGCAAACTATGGCTACACCTTC. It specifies CASSATGQANYGYTF.

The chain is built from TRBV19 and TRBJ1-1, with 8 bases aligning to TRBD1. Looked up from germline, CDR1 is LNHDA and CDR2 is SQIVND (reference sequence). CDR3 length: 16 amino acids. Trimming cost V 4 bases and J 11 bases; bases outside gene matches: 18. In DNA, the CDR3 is TGTGCCAGTAGTACCACCCCGACAGGGGTCCTAGGAATGGCTTTCTTT. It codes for CASSTTPTGVLGMAFF.